Listed below are T cell receptor beta chains from one sample, sequenced in a study of cytomegalovirus exposure and HLA in healthy donors. Method: immunoSEQ multiplex PCR; TCRdb's copy keeps in-frame clones and lacks some. The data hold about 130,000 clones, with roughly 74% observed a single time. Sequencing was carried out using PBMCs. The source of these receptors is a man aged 35 to 55 in good health and CMV-seropositive. Each CDR3 is given with its conserved first and last residue. A D gene is named only where the DNA matches it firmly. Not all rows give a size; the values are once, few, many and, for expanded clones, a class.

V gene: TRBV28
J gene: TRBJ2-5
clone size: NA
D gene: TRBD1
CDR3 length: 16
CDR3 DNA: TGTGCCAGCAGTTCCTGGGACAGGCGAACTCAAGAGACCCAGTACTTC
CDR3 protein: CASSSWDRRTQETQYF

V gene: TRBV30
J gene: TRBJ2-5
clone size: NA
D gene: TRBD2
CDR3 length: 14
CDR3 DNA: TGTGCCTGGAGCATTGGCAGCGGGGGGGCCCTGGGGTACTTC
CDR3 protein: CAWSIGSGGALGYF

V gene: TRBV19
J gene: TRBJ1-5
clone size: NA
D gene: NA
CDR3 length: 15
CDR3 DNA: TGTGCCAGTAGTAAAGACGAGGTGAGCAATCAGCCCCAGCATTTT
CDR3 protein: CASSKDEVSNQPQHF

V gene: TRBV6-6
J gene: TRBJ2-7
clone size: NA
D gene: NA
CDR3 length: 13
CDR3 DNA: TGTGCCAGCAGTTACTTCCAGCAGGACGAGCAGTACTTC
CDR3 protein: CASSYFQQDEQYF

V gene: TRBV27
J gene: TRBJ2-3
clone size: NA
D gene: NA
CDR3 length: 12
CDR3 DNA: TGTGCCAGCAGCCCTAGCACAGATACGCAGTATTTT
CDR3 protein: CASSPSTDTQYF

V gene: TRBV25-1
J gene: TRBJ2-1
clone size: NA
D gene: TRBD2
CDR3 length: 18
CDR3 DNA: TGTGCCAGCAGCCGAGGACTAGCGGGAGGGCTAGGACACAATGAGCAGTTCTTC
CDR3 protein: CASSRGLAGGLGHNEQFF

V gene: TRBV28
J gene: TRBJ1-1
clone size: NA
D gene: NA
CDR3 length: 12
CDR3 DNA: TGTGCCAGCAGTCTCGGAGGCGGGAGGGCTTTCTTT
CDR3 protein: CASSLGGGRAFF

V gene: TRBV2
J gene: TRBJ1-2
clone size: NA
D gene: TRBD1
CDR3 length: 13
CDR3 DNA: TGTGCCAACACCGGGACAGGGGGTTACGGCTACACCTTC
CDR3 protein: CANTGTGGYGYTF

V gene: TRBV7-8
J gene: TRBJ1-4
clone size: NA
D gene: TRBD1
CDR3 length: 15
CDR3 DNA: TGTGCCAGCAGCTTAGTGGGGACAGGGGGCGGAAAACTGTTTTTT
CDR3 protein: CASSLVGTGGGKLFF

V gene: TRBV7-6
J gene: TRBJ2-7
clone size: NA
D gene: NA
CDR3 length: 15
CDR3 DNA: TGTGCCAGCAGCTTGGGCCCCAGGACAGCTTACGAGCAGTACTTC
CDR3 protein: CASSLGPRTAYEQYF

V gene: TRBV9
J gene: TRBJ2-3
clone size: NA
D gene: TRBD1
CDR3 length: 15
CDR3 DNA: TGTGCCAGCAGCGTAGCTCTTGGGACAGATCGTACGCAGTATTTT
CDR3 protein: CASSVALGTDRTQYF

V gene: TRBV5-5
J gene: TRBJ2-2
clone size: NA
D gene: TRBD2
CDR3 length: 15
CDR3 DNA: TGTGCCAGCAGCTTGGCGGGACTAGCCGGCGGGGAGCTGTTTTTT
CDR3 protein: CASSLAGLAGGELFF

V gene: TRBV30
J gene: TRBJ2-3
clone size: NA
D gene: TRBD1
CDR3 length: 17
CDR3 DNA: TGTGCCTGGAGTAGGGACAGGGGGCGATCTAGCACAGATACGCAGTATTTT
CDR3 protein: CAWSRDRGRSSTDTQYF

V gene: TRBV19
J gene: TRBJ2-1
clone size: NA
D gene: NA
CDR3 length: 17
CDR3 DNA: TGTGCCAGTAGACCTTCAGGGGCCTTACCGTCCTACAATGAGCAGTTCTTC
CDR3 protein: CASRPSGALPSYNEQFF

V gene: TRBV2
J gene: TRBJ2-2
clone size: once
D gene: NA
CDR3 length: 14
CDR3 DNA: TGTGCCAGCAGTGAACTACTAGGGGGCGGGGAGCTGTTTTTT
CDR3 protein: CASSELLGGGELFF

V gene: TRBV4-1
J gene: TRBJ2-7
clone size: NA
D gene: NA
CDR3 length: 13
CDR3 DNA: TGCGCCAGCAGCCAAGGCGGGGATTACGAGCAGTACTTC
CDR3 protein: CASSQGGDYEQYF

V gene: TRBV5-6
J gene: TRBJ2-7
clone size: NA
D gene: NA
CDR3 length: 13
CDR3 DNA: TGTGCCAGCAGCTTCCAACAGACGTACGAGCAGTACTTC
CDR3 protein: CASSFQQTYEQYF

V gene: TRBV5-1
J gene: TRBJ1-2
clone size: NA
D gene: NA
CDR3 length: 15
CDR3 DNA: TGCGCCAGCAGCGAACAGGGCCAAAGGAACTATGGCTACACCTTC
CDR3 protein: CASSEQGQRNYGYTF

V gene: TRBV5-1
J gene: TRBJ2-7
clone size: few
D gene: NA
CDR3 length: 13
CDR3 DNA: TGCGCCAGCAGCTGGGACAAAACCTACGAGCAGTACTTC
CDR3 protein: CASSWDKTYEQYF

V gene: TRBV2
J gene: TRBJ2-7
clone size: NA
D gene: NA
CDR3 length: 13
CDR3 DNA: TGTGCCAGCAGTGAACAGGGGACCTACGAGCAGTACTTC
CDR3 protein: CASSEQGTYEQYF

V gene: TRBV6-6
J gene: TRBJ2-2
clone size: NA
D gene: TRBD1
CDR3 length: 15
CDR3 DNA: TGTGCCAGCAGTATCCGGGACAGCAACACCGGGGAGCTGTTTTTT
CDR3 protein: CASSIRDSNTGELFF

V gene: TRBV4-1
J gene: TRBJ1-4
clone size: NA
D gene: TRBD1
CDR3 length: 15
CDR3 DNA: TGCGCCAGCAGCCAATTAGCCCAGGGGGATGAAAAACTGTTTTTT
CDR3 protein: CASSQLAQGDEKLFF

V gene: TRBV2
J gene: TRBJ2-1
clone size: NA
D gene: TRBD2
CDR3 length: 13
CDR3 DNA: TGTGCCAGAGAAGGACTAGCGAGAAATGAGCAGTTCTTC
CDR3 protein: CAREGLARNEQFF

V gene: TRBV29-1
J gene: TRBJ2-7
clone size: NA
D gene: TRBD2
CDR3 length: 17
CDR3 DNA: TGCAGCGTTGAAGATCCTGGACTAGCGGGGGCCTCCTACGAGCAGTACTTC
CDR3 protein: CSVEDPGLAGASYEQYF

V gene: TRBV28
J gene: TRBJ2-5
clone size: NA
D gene: TRBD2
CDR3 length: 13
CDR3 DNA: TGTGCCAGCAGTAGTCGGACTAGCGTTGAGCAGTACTTC
CDR3 protein: CASSSRTSVEQYF

V gene: TRBV4-2
J gene: TRBJ2-7
clone size: NA
D gene: TRBD2
CDR3 length: 15
CDR3 DNA: TGTGCCAGCAGCCTCGGGGGGGTGTCCCCTTACGAGCAGTACTTC
CDR3 protein: CASSLGGVSPYEQYF

V gene: TRBV2
J gene: TRBJ2-5
clone size: NA
D gene: TRBD1
CDR3 length: 13
CDR3 DNA: TGTGCCAGCAGTTCGACAGGGGCAGAGACCCAGTACTTC
CDR3 protein: CASSSTGAETQYF

V gene: TRBV2
J gene: TRBJ2-7
clone size: NA
D gene: NA
CDR3 length: 14
CDR3 DNA: TGTGCCAGCAGAAACTTAGCTGGGGCTCTCGAGCAGTACTTC
CDR3 protein: CASRNLAGALEQYF

V gene: TRBV19
J gene: TRBJ2-3
clone size: few
D gene: TRBD2
CDR3 length: 15
CDR3 DNA: TGTGCCAGTAGGGCCGGGAGGAGTGCCCCAGATACGCAGTATTTT
CDR3 protein: CASRAGRSAPDTQYF

V gene: TRBV7-9
J gene: TRBJ2-7
clone size: NA
D gene: NA
CDR3 length: 12
CDR3 DNA: TGTGCCAGCAGCTCGAGTTCCTACGAGCAGTACTTC
CDR3 protein: CASSSSSYEQYF

V gene: TRBV13
J gene: TRBJ2-1
clone size: NA
D gene: TRBD2
CDR3 length: 18
CDR3 DNA: TGTGCCAGCAGCTTGATGACTAGCGGGGGGCACTCCTACAATGAGCAGTTCTTC
CDR3 protein: CASSLMTSGGHSYNEQFF

V gene: TRBV6-6
J gene: TRBJ2-1
clone size: NA
D gene: NA
CDR3 length: 15
CDR3 DNA: TGTGCCAGCAGTTACTCGGGGGCATCAGGCAATGAGCAGTTCTTC
CDR3 protein: CASSYSGASGNEQFF

V gene: TRBV7-7
J gene: TRBJ2-5
clone size: NA
D gene: TRBD2
CDR3 length: 15
CDR3 DNA: TGTGCTAGCAGCTTAGCTAGCGGAGTGGAAGAGACCCAGTACTTC
CDR3 protein: CASSLASGVEETQYF

V gene: TRBV29-1
J gene: TRBJ2-7
clone size: few
D gene: TRBD2
CDR3 length: 14
CDR3 DNA: TGCAGCGTTGCAGCGGGAGGGCGCTTCTACGAGCAGTACTTC
CDR3 protein: CSVAAGGRFYEQYF

V gene: TRBV19
J gene: TRBJ1-4
clone size: NA
D gene: TRBD1
CDR3 length: 15
CDR3 DNA: TGTGCCAGTAGTGCCGGGACAGGGGAGAGAGAAAAACTGTTTTTT
CDR3 protein: CASSAGTGEREKLFF

V gene: TRBV11-3
J gene: TRBJ2-7
clone size: NA
D gene: NA
CDR3 length: 13
CDR3 DNA: TGTGCCAGCGGACTATCAGGTGTGGACGAGCAGTACTTC
CDR3 protein: CASGLSGVDEQYF

V gene: TRBV7-7
J gene: TRBJ1-4
clone size: NA
D gene: TRBD1
CDR3 length: 18
CDR3 DNA: TGTGCCAGCAGTTTTCGGGACAGGGTAATCACTGTTAATGAAAAACTGTTTTTT
CDR3 protein: CASSFRDRVITVNEKLFF